This TCR beta chain originates from a study of shared clonotypes between healthy human individuals. The split of CD4+ cells yielded CD45RA+ naive and CD45RA-negative memory subsets. Sequencing was performed with immunoSEQ multiplex PCR; in TCRdb, only in-frame clones are kept and a portion is missing. The sample lists more than 2,000,000 clones; just over 90% were seen once. V lost 4 bases, J lost 4 bases, and 15 bases stayed unmatched. There are 17 residues in the CDR3. Per germline, CDR1 SGHRS and CDR2 YFSETQ. The TCR was taken from a man between 18 and 29 years old in good health. Some clones in this sample may be carry-over from other donors' samples. This chain uses TRBV5-1 with TRBJ2-5; 8 bases map to TRBD1. Sequencing input: naive CD4+ T cells from PBMCs. The subset is: CD45RA+ positively selected. CDR3 DNA sequence: TGCGCCAGCAGCGGGGGACAGGCGGGGAACTTGCGAGAGACCCAGTACTTC. This gives the protein CASSGGQAGNLRETQYF.